One and the same sample provided the 24 T cell receptor beta chains below, sequenced in a study of shared clonotypes between healthy human individuals. Assay: immunoSEQ multiplex PCR; the TCRdb copy retains only in-frame clones and omits some. This repertoire shows about 380,000 clones, 96% found once; its top ten account for around 0.32%. The sample taken for sequencing was memory CD8+ T cells sorted from blood. The subset here: CD45RO+ cells pooled with CCR7-negative TemRA cells. The receptors derive from a young man in good health.

The rearrangement uses TRBV28 and TRBJ2-1; the match to TRBD2 covers 8 bases. The CDR3 has 14 residues. Germline trimming cut 2 bases from V and 5 bases from J; bases unmatched to any gene: 2. The germline V gene has CDR1 MDHEN and CDR2 SYDVKM. The CDR3 sequence: CASSLGGRNNEQFF. The CDR3 coding sequence is TGTGCCAGCAGTTTAGGCGGGAGGAACAATGAGCAGTTCTTC.

The rearrangement links TRBV19 to TRBJ1-5; D perhaps matches TRBD1 (5 bases). Germline values: CDR1 LNHDA, CDR2 SQIVND (reference sequence). CDR3 length: 15 residues. The V and J ends lost 1 base and 3 bases respectively, with 10 bases between them. CDR3 sequence reads: CASSIGTGVNQPQHF. The CDR3, as DNA: TGTGCCAGTAGTATAGGAACAGGAGTCAATCAGCCCCAGCATTTT.

The gene calls are TRBV6-1 and TRBJ2-7; D may be TRBD1 (6 bases). In germline, CDR1 is MNHNS, CDR2 SASEGT. The CDR3 has 13 residues. V was clipped by 2 bases and J by 6 bases, with 11 bases between them. The CDR3 coding sequence is TGTGCCAGCAGTGAACTCAGGGGCGGCGAGCAGTACTTC. Its translation: CASSELRGGEQYF.

The genes are TRBV28 and TRBJ1-1; TRBD1 matches 8 bases. The germline V gene encodes CDR1 MDHEN and CDR2 SYDVKM. With 6 bases clipped from V and 4 bases from J, the junction kept 4 bases outside the gene matches. This CDR3 comprises 13 residues. CDR3 nucleotides: TGTGCCAGCAGGATGACAGGGGTCACTGAAGCTTTCTTT. This translates into CASRMTGVTEAFF.

The V and J genes are TRBV10-2 and TRBJ1-4, with TRBD1 as a possible D gene (5 bases). Germline assignment: CDR1 WSHSY and CDR2 SAAADI. The CDR3 runs 14 residues. Trimming took 5 bases from V and 4 from J, leaving 11 bases between them. Here the CDR3 DNA reads TGCGCCAGCAGTCTCCGGGACGGTAATGAAAAACTGTTTTTT. Residues: CASSLRDGNEKLFF.

The chain uses TRBV21-1 and TRBJ2-2; the D call of TRBD1 is as the table states it, not checked on the DNA. TRBV21-1 is shown as a pseudogene. The CDR3 has 17 residues. The CDR3 loop reads CASSKAQGQGASGELFF. The CDR3 DNA sequence: TGTGCCAGCAGCAAAGCGCAGGGACAGGGGGCTTCCGGGGAGCTGTTTTTT.

This sequence joins TRBV4-2 and TRBJ2-7; D is possibly TRBD1 (6 bases). The CDR3 totals 13 residues. Germline CDR1 and CDR2: LGHNA and YNFKEQ. Trimming stripped 1 base from V and 2 bases from J, with 6 bases between. The CDR3: CASSQGQAYEQYF. CDR3 DNA sequence: TGTGCCAGCAGCCAAGGACAGGCCTACGAGCAGTACTTC.

V usage is TRBV5-4 and J usage is TRBJ2-3; 7 positions match TRBD2. CDR3 length: 15 residues. V was clipped by 2 bases and J by 0 bases; unmatched bases: 3. The germline V gene has CDR1 SGHNT and CDR2 YYREEE (reference sequence). CDR3 nucleotides: TGTGCCAGCAGCTTTAGCGGGCTCAGCACAGATACGCAGTATTTT. Protein product: CASSFSGLSTDTQYF. The whole variable domain, remainder taken from reference TRBV5-4 and TRBJ2-3, is ETGVTQSPTHLIKTRGQQVTLRCSSQSGHNTVSWYQQALGQGPQFIFQYYREEENGRGNFPPRFSGLQFPNYSSELNVNALELDDSALYLCASSFSGLSTDTQYFGPGTRLTVL.

The chain employs TRBV5-6 and TRBJ2-5, with TRBD1 matching over 10 bases. CDR3 length: 14 residues. The junction had 3 bases not matched to a gene; V was cut back by 2 bases and J by 5 bases. CDR1 and CDR2 from the germline V gene are SGHDT and YYEEEE. CDR3 sequence: CASSFGTGEETQYF. The CDR3 DNA reads TGTGCCAGCAGCTTTGGGACAGGGGAGGAGACCCAGTACTTC.

This chain uses TRBV6-5 with TRBJ2-3; a possible D gene is TRBD1 (6 bases). Trimming stripped 1 base from V and 3 bases from J, with 14 bases between. This CDR3 has 16 amino acids. Germline assignment: CDR1 MNHEY and CDR2 SVGAGI. For the CDR3, the DNA is TGTGCCAGCAGTTACTACGGGACACCTCTGACAGATACGCAGTATTTT. Protein sequence: CASSYYGTPLTDTQYF.

The V call is TRBV28, the J call TRBJ1-1; weak D call: TRBD1 (6 bases). The V gene's germline CDR1 is MDHEN and CDR2 SYDVKM. CDR3 length: 15 residues. Trimming took off 3 bases at V and 1 base at J, with 12 bases between the two ends. As DNA, the CDR3 is TGTGCCAGCAGTTTTGGGGGGCAGGGGAACACTGAAGCTTTCTTT. Its protein product is CASSFGGQGNTEAFF.

This chain uses TRBV6-1 with TRBJ2-2; D is unclear. V lost 2 bases and J 4 bases, leaving 14 bases between the germline ends. The germline CDR1 and CDR2 sequences are MNHNS and SASEGT. CDR3 size: 16 residues. CDR3 sequence (DNA): TGTGCCAGCAGTGAACCTATGGATCTTGTCACCGGGGAGCTGTTTTTT. It translates to CASSEPMDLVTGELFF.

The chain uses TRBV6-9 and TRBJ1-5; 9 positions match TRBD1. The CDR3 spans 15 residues. V gave up 6 bases and J gave up 7 bases; unmatched junction bases: 10. Germline CDR1 MNHGY, CDR2 SVAAGI. The CDR3: CASRPGQGNLQPQHF. CDR3 DNA sequence: TGTGCCAGCAGGCCGGGACAGGGAAACTTACAGCCCCAGCATTTT.

CDR3 sequence: CASSPQGQTGELFF. The CDR3 nucleotides are TGCGCCAGCAGCCCGCAGGGCCAGACCGGGGAGCTGTTTTTT. The chain is built from TRBV5-1 and TRBJ2-2, with a possible D match to TRBD1 (5 bases). The CDR3 sequence is 14 residues long. Trimming left V 4 bases short and J 5 bases short, with 12 bases between. CDR1 and CDR2 from the germline V gene are SGHRS and YFSETQ.

This sequence joins TRBV30 and TRBJ1-1; D perhaps matches TRBD1 (6 bases). Between the trimmed V and J ends, which lost 3 bases and 1 base, there was a span of 15 bases. The CDR3 extends over 15 amino acids. CDR1 and CDR2 (germline): GTSNPN, SVGIG (reference sequence). CDR3 bases: TGTGCCTGGAGCCCACAAACAGGGCAGAACACTGAAGCTTTCTTT. Translated: CAWSPQTGQNTEAFF.

This clone is a singleton in its sample. V is TRBV6-4 and J is TRBJ2-5; D unresolved. Looked up from germline, CDR1 is MRHNA and CDR2 is SNTAGT. This CDR3 has 10 amino acids. Trimming removed 8 bases from V and 5 bases from J, with 6 bases in between. The CDR3 sequence: CASPSETQYF. CDR3 sequence (DNA): TGTGCCAGCCCCTCGGAGACCCAGTACTTC.

The chain has TRBV7-9 and TRBJ1-1, with D uncertain. In germline, CDR1 is SEHNR, CDR2 FQNEAQ (reference sequence). This CDR3 is built from 14 residues. With 1 base removed from V and 1 base from J, the gap between germline ends came to 7 bases. As DNA, the CDR3 is TGTGCCAGCAGCTTAGTCGACCGGAACACTGAAGCTTTCTTT. It specifies CASSLVDRNTEAFF. Together with reference TRBV7-9 and TRBJ1-1, the CDR3 gives the full variable domain: DTGVSQNPRHKITKRGQNVTFRCDPISEHNRLYWYRQTLGQGPEFLTYFQNEAQLEKSRLLSDRFSAERPKGSFSTLEIQRTEQGDSAMYLCASSLVDRNTEAFFGQGTRLTVV.

The chain combines TRBV10-3 with TRBJ2-3; tentatively, D is TRBD2 (5 bases). Germline V gene lookup returns CDR1 ENHRY and CDR2 SYGVKD. V lost 5 bases and J lost 0, with 6 bases in between. The CDR3 is made up of 13 amino acids. CDR3 amino acids: CAISRTSTDTQYF. The CDR3 DNA follows: TGTGCCATCAGTAGGACTAGCACAGATACGCAGTATTTT.

The chain joins TRBV2 to TRBJ1-5; unclear D gene. The V and J ends lost 4 bases and 8 bases respectively, with 12 bases between them. CDR1 and CDR2 from the germline V gene are SNHLY and FYNNEI. This CDR3 spans 13 amino acids. CDR3 DNA sequence: TGTGCCAGCAGTGGAGAAGGGAGGGAGCCCCAGCATTTT. This translates into CASSGEGREPQHF.

CDR3 nucleotides: TGTGCCAGCAGCACTACCGGGCGCGCGAATACGCAGTATTTT. Protein sequence: CASSTTGRANTQYF. This chain uses TRBV5-6 with TRBJ2-3; D uncertain. The CDR3 spans 14 residues. The V end was cut by 4 bases, the J end by 7 bases, with 16 bases between. The germline V gene encodes CDR1 SGHDT and CDR2 YYEEEE.

The chain recombines TRBV7-6 with TRBJ2-1, with 12 bases that match TRBD2. Germline V gives CDR1 SGHVS, CDR2 FNYEAQ. V shed 5 bases, J shed 4 bases, and the junction held 9 bases outside the gene matches. There are 17 residues in the CDR3. CDR3 amino acids: CASSPGGLAGRYNEQFF. The CDR3 DNA sequence: TGTGCCAGCAGCCCAGGGGGACTAGCGGGCCGTTACAATGAGCAGTTCTTC.

J is TRBJ2-3 and V is TRBV11-2, with D uncertain. The CDR3 sequence is 15 residues long. V was shortened by 0 bases and J by 1 base, with 8 bases between the two germline ends. Germline V CDR1 and CDR2: SGHAT, FQNNGV. Here the CDR3 DNA reads TGTGCCAGCAGCTTAGAAGGGTTTGGCACAGATACGCAGTATTTT. It is translated as CASSLEGFGTDTQYF.

The CDR3 loop is CASSQETSGTVEQFF. The CDR3 DNA sequence: TGTGCCAGCAGCCAGGAGACTAGCGGGACTGTTGAGCAGTTCTTC. The chain joins TRBV4-2 to TRBJ2-1; 11 bases are a match to TRBD2. V trimming: 3 bases; J trimming: 9 bases; junction bases outside the gene matches: 7. The V gene's germline CDR1 is LGHNA and CDR2 YNFKEQ. CDR3 length equals 15 residues.

V and J are TRBV30 and TRBJ2-3, with 10 nucleotides matching TRBD2. The germline CDR1 and CDR2 sequences are GTSNPN and SVGIG (reference sequence). The CDR3 contains 16 residues. Unmatched junction bases numbered 5, after V lost 0 bases and J lost 2 bases. The CDR3 sequence: CAWSVGAGGITDTQYF. CDR3 DNA sequence: TGTGCCTGGAGTGTTGGAGCGGGAGGGATCACAGATACGCAGTATTTT. Full variable domain (rest looked up from reference TRBV30 and TRBJ2-3): SQTIHQWPATLVQPVGSPLSLECTVEGTSNPNLYWYRQAAGRGLQLLFYSVGIGQISSEVPQNLSASRPQDRQFILSSKKLLLSDSGFYLCAWSVGAGGITDTQYFGPGTRLTVL.